This T cell receptor beta chain was captured in a study of siplizumab effects on memory and regulatory T cells. In the case of this clone: Its target is not known.

In germline, CDR1 is MNHNS, CDR2 SASEGT. With 1 base removed from V and 1 base from J, the gap between germline ends came to 7 bases. The CDR3 extends over 14 amino acids. Whole-study findings and limits: Assignment to unstimulated subsets succeeded for only a minor fraction of the alloreactive clones. Alloreactive sequences whose origin lay in unstimulated CD4+ memory cells were significantly reduced by siplizumab.

Sequencing used immunoSEQ multiplex PCR; TCRdb keeps in-frame clones, though not all of them. This table has fewer than 100,000 clones, nearly 95% appearing once. This rearrangement joins TRBV6-1 to TRBJ1-1, with TRBD1 as a possible D gene (5 bases). Sequencing input: non-Treg CD4+ T cells sorted from blood. The receptor's source is a human donor in good health. The CDR3 DNA reads TGTGCCAGCAGTGAAGGACAGCGGAACACTGAAGCTTTCTTT. Its translation: CASSEGQRNTEAFF.